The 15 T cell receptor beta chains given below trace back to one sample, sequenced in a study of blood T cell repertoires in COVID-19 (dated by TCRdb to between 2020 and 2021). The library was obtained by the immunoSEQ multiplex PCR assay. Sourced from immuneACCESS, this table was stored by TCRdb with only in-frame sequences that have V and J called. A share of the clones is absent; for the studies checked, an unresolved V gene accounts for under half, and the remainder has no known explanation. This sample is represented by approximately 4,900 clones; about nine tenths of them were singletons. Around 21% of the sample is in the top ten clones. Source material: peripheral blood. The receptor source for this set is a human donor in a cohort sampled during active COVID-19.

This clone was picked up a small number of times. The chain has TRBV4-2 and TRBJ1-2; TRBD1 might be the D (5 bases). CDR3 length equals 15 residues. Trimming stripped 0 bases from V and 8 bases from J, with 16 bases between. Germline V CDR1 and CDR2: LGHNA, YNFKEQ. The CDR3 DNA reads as TGTGCCAGCAGCCAAGAAGGAGGGGTCTCAGGCGGCTACACCTTC. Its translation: CASSQEGGVSGGYTF.

CDR3 sequence reads: CATSAEYGLAGVLAKNIQYF. The CDR3 DNA reads TGTGCCACCAGCGCAGAATACGGACTAGCGGGAGTCCTAGCCAAAAACATTCAGTACTTC. V and J are TRBV15 and TRBJ2-4, with TRBD2 matching over 13 bases. The V gene end was trimmed by 5 bases and the J gene end by 0 bases; junction bases not matched to a gene: 13. The CDR3 has 20 amino acids. From germline, CDR1 is LNHNV and CDR2 YYDKDF (reference sequence).

In DNA form, the CDR3 reads TGTGCCAGCAGCCCACGGGGGGCTGTCCCCCGGGAGTACTTC. Its translation: CASSPRGAVPREYF. The chain recombines TRBV3-1 (or the pseudogene TRBV3-2) with TRBJ2-7; possibly TRBD2 for D (7 bases). The length of the CDR3 is 14 residues. Trimming stripped 4 bases from V and 11 bases from J, with 21 bases between. The germline V gene encodes CDR1 LGHDT and CDR2 YNNKEL (reference sequence).

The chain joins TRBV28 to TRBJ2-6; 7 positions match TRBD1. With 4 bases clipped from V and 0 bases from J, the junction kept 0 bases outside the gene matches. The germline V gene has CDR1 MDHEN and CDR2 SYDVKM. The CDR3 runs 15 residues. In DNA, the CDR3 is TGTGCCAGCAGTTCAGGGGGCTCTGGGGCCAACGTCCTGACTTTC. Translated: CASSSGGSGANVLTF.

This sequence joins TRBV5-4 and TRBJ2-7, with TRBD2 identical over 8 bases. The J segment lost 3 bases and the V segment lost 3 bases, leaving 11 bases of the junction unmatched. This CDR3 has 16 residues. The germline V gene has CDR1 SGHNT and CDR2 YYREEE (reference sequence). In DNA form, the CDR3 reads TGTGCCAGCAGCTCTGGGGGACTAGGTTCCAACTACGAGCAGTACTTC. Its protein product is CASSSGGLGSNYEQYF.

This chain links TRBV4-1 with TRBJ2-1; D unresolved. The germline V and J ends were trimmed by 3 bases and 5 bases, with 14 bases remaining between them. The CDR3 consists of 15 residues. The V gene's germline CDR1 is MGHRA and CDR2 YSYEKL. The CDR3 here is CASSQERRDNNEQFF. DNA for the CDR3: TGCGCCAGCAGCCAGGAAAGGAGAGATAACAATGAGCAGTTCTTC.

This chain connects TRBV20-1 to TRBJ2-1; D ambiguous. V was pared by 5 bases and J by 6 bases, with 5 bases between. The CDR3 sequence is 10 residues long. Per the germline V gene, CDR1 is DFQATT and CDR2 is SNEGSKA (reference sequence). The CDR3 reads CSASINEQFF. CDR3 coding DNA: TGCAGTGCTTCAATCAATGAGCAGTTCTTC.

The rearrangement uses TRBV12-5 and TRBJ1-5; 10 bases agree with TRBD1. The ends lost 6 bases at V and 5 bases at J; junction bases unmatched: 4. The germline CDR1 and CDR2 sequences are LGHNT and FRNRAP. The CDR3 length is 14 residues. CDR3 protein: CASGGQGVHQPQHF. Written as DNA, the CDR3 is TGTGCTAGTGGCGGACAGGGGGTCCATCAGCCCCAGCATTTT.

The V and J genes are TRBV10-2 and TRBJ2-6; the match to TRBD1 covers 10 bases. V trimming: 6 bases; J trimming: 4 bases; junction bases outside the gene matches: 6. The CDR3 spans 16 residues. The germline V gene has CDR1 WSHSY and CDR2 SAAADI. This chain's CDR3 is CASRGTGVVGANVLTF. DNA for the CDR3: TGCGCCAGCAGGGGGACAGGGGTTGTGGGGGCCAACGTCCTGACTTTC.

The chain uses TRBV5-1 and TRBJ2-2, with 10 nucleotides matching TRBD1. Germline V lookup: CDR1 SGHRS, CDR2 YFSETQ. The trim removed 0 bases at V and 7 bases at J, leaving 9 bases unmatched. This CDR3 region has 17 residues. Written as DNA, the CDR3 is TGCGCCAGCAGCTTGGGGGACAGGGGACTAGTCGGCGGGGAGCTGTTTTTT. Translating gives CASSLGDRGLVGGELFF.

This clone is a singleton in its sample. This chain's CDR3 is CASIPGTGDSNQPQHF. DNA of the CDR3: TGTGCCAGTATCCCCGGGACAGGGGATAGCAATCAGCCCCAGCATTTT. The rearrangement joins TRBV19 to TRBJ1-5; 10 nucleotides align to TRBD1. The germline gives CDR1 LNHDA, CDR2 SQIVND (reference sequence). The CDR3 consists of 16 residues. Trimming cost V 7 bases and J 0 bases; bases outside gene matches: 6. The complete variable domain, with remaining parts taken from reference TRBV19 and TRBJ1-5, reads DGGITQSPKYLFRKEGQNVTLSCEQNLNHDAMYWYRQDPGQGLRLIYYSQIVNDFQKGDIAEGYSVSREKKESFPLTVTSAQKNPTAFYLCASIPGTGDSNQPQHFGDGTRLSIL.

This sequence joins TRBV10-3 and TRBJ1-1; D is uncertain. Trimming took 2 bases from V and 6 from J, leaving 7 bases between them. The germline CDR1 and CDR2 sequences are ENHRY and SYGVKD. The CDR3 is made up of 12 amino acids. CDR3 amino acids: CAISEVSAEAFF. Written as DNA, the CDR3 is TGTGCCATCAGTGAGGTTAGCGCTGAAGCTTTCTTT.

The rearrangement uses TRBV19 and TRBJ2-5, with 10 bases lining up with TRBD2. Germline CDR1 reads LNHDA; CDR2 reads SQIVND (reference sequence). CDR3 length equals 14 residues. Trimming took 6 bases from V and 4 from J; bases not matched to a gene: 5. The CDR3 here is CASRPSGGAETQYF. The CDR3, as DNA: TGTGCCAGTAGACCTAGCGGGGGAGCAGAGACCCAGTACTTC.

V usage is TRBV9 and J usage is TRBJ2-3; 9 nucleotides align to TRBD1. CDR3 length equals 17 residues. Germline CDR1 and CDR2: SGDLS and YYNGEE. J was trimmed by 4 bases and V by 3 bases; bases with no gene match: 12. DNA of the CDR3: TGTGCCAGCAGCGCCCCTGGGTCGGGACAGGGAGCAGATACGCAGTATTTT. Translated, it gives CASSAPGSGQGADTQYF. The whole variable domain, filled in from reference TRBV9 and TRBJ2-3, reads DSGVTQTPKHLITATGQRVTLRCSPRSGDLSVYWYQQSLDQGLQFLIQYYNGEERAKGNILERFSAQQFPDLHSELNLSSLELGDSALYFCASSAPGSGQGADTQYFGPGTRLTVL.

The CDR3 region has the DNA TGTGCCAGCAGTGAAGGTGAGGGTTACCGCGCCAAAAACATTCAGTACTTC. Its translation: CASSEGEGYRAKNIQYF. This chain uses TRBV25-1 with TRBJ2-4; D is perhaps TRBD2 (5 bases). Per germline, CDR1 MGHDK and CDR2 SYGVNS. CDR3 length: 17 residues. Trimming pared 2 bases from V and 1 base from J, leaving 15 bases between. Complete variable domain (other parts from reference TRBV25-1 and TRBJ2-4): EADIYQTPRYLVIGTGKKITLECSQTMGHDKMYWYQQDPGMELHLIHYSYGVNSTEKGDLSSESTVSRIRTEHFPLTLESARPSHTSQYLCASSEGEGYRAKNIQYFGAGTRLSVL.